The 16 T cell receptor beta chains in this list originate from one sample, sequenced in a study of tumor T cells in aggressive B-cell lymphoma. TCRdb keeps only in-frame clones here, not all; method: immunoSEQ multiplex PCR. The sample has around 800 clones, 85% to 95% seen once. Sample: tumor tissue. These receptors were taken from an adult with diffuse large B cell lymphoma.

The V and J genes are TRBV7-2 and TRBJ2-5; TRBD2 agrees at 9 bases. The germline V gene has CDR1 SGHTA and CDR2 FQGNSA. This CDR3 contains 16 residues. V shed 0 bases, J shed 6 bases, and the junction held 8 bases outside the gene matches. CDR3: CASSLASGGLGQTQYF. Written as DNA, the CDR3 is TGTGCCAGCAGCTTAGCTAGCGGGGGCCTCGGGCAGACCCAGTACTTC.

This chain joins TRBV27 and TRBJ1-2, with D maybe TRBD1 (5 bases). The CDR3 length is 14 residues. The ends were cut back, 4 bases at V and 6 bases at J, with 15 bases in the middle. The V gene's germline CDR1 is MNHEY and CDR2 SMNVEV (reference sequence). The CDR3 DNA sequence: TGTGCCAGCAGTTCCCCGGGGGGGGGACATGGCTACACCTTC. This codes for CASSSPGGGHGYTF.

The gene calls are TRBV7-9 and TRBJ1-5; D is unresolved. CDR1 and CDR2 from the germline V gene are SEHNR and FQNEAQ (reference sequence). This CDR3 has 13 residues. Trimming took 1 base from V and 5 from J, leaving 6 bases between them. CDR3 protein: CASSLGGDQPQHF. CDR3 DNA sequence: TGTGCCAGCAGCTTAGGCGGTGATCAGCCCCAGCATTTT.

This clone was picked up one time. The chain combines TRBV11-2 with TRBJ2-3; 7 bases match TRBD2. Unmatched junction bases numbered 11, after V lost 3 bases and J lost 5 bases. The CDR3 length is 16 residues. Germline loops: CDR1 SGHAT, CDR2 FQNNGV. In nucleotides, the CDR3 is TGTGCCAGCAGCTTGACTAGCCCCCACGAAAAAGATACGCAGTATTTT. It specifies CASSLTSPHEKDTQYF.

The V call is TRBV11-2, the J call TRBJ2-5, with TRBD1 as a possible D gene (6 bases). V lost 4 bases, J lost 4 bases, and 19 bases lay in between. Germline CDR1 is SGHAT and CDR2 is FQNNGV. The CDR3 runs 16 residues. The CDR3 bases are TGTGCCAGCAGCTCACAATCTACAGGGCGGGTAGAGACCCAGTACTTC. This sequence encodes CASSSQSTGRVETQYF.

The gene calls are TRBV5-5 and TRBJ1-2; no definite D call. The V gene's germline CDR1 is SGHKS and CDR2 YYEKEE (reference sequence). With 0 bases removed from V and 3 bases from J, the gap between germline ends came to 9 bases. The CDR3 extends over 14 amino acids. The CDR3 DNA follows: TGTGCCAGCAGCTTGGCCTTAGTAGACTATGGCTACACCTTC. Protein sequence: CASSLALVDYGYTF.

CDR3 nucleotide sequence: TGTGCCAGCAGCTTGTTGGGACAGGGGGGCACTGAAGCTTTCTTT. Its protein product is CASSLLGQGGTEAFF. The chain employs TRBV19 and TRBJ1-1; TRBD1 agrees at 11 bases. CDR1 LNHDA and CDR2 SQIVND come from the germline V gene (reference sequence). The CDR3 is 15 residues long. The V gene end was trimmed by 9 bases and the J gene end by 4 bases; junction bases not matched to a gene: 10.

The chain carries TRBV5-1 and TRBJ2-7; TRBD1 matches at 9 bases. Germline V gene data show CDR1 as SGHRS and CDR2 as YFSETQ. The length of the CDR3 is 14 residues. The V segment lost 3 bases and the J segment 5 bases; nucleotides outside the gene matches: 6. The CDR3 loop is CASSWGQGGDEQYF. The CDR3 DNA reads TGCGCCAGCAGCTGGGGACAGGGCGGGGACGAGCAGTACTTC.

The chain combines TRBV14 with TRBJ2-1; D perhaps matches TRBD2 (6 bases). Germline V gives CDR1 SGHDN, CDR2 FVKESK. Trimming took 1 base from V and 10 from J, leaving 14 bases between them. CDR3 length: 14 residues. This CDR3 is CASSQVAEAGEQFF. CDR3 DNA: TGTGCCAGCAGCCAAGTAGCAGAGGCGGGAGAGCAGTTCTTC.

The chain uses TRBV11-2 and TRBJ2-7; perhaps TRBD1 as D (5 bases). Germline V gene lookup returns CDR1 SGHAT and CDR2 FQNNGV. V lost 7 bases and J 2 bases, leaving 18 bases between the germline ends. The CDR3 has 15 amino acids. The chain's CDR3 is CASTIEGAAAYEQYF. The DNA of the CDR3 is TGTGCCAGCACCATCGAAGGGGCCGCCGCCTACGAGCAGTACTTC. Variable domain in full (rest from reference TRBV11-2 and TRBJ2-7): EAGVAQSPRYKIIEKRQSVAFWCNPISGHATLYWYQQILGQGPKLLIQFQNNGVVDDSQLPKDRFSAERLKGVDSTLKIQPAKLEDSAVYLCASTIEGAAAYEQYFGPGTRLTVT.

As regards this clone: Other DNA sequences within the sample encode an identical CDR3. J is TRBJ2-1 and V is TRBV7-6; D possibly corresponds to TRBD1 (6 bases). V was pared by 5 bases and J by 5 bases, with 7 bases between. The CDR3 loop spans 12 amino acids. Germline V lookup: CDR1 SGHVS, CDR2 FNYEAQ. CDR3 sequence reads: CASSHRDNEQFF. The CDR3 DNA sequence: TGTGCCAGCAGCCACAGGGACAATGAGCAGTTCTTC.

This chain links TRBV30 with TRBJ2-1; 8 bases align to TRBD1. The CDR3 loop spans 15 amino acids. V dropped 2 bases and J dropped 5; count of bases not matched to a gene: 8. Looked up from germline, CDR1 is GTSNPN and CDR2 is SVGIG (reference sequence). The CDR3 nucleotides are TGTGCCTGGAGTTTCCAGGACAGGGTTGACAATGAGCAGTTCTTC. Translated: CAWSFQDRVDNEQFF.

The CDR3 DNA reads TGTGCCTGGAGTAGCGCCCTAGGTGAGCAGTTCTTC. Protein product: CAWSSALGEQFF. The chain couples TRBV30 to TRBJ2-1; D ambiguous. Trimming stripped 2 bases from V and 9 bases from J, with 11 bases between. The CDR3 consists of 12 residues. Germline V CDR1 and CDR2: GTSNPN, SVGIG (reference sequence).

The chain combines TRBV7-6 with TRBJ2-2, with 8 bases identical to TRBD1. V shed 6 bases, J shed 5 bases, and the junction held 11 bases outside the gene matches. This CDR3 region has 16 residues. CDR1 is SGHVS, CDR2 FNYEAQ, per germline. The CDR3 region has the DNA TGTGCCAGCAGGCTTCTGACAGGGGTGGGGACCGGGGAGCTGTTTTTT. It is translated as CASRLLTGVGTGELFF.

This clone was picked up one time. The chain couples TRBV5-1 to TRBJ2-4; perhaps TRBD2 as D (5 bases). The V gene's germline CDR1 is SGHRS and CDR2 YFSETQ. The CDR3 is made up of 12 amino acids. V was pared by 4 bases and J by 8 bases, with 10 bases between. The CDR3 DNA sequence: TGCGCCAGCAGCGCGGACTTGGACATTCAGTACTTC. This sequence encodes CASSADLDIQYF.

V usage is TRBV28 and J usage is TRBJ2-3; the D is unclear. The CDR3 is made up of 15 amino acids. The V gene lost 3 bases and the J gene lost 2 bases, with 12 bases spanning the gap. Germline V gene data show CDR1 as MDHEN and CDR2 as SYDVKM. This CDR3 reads CASSFQFGPTDTQYF. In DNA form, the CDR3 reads TGTGCCAGCAGTTTTCAGTTTGGTCCCACAGATACGCAGTATTTT.